What follows are 28 T cell receptor beta chains derived from one specimen sequenced in a study of blood T cell repertoires in COVID-19. The repertoire was sequenced with immunoSEQ multiplex PCR; TCRdb's copy has only in-frame clones and lacks some. Found here are roughly 310,000 clones, around 89% of them singletons; the top ten hold more than 3%. Sequenced sample: peripheral blood. These receptors all stem from a woman aged 45-65 years with active or convalescent COVID-19.

Here the CDR3 reads CASSYRDRGGEAFF. CDR3 DNA: TGTGCCAGCAGCTACCGGGACAGGGGCGGCGAAGCTTTCTTT. The V gene is TRBV3-1 (or the pseudogene TRBV3-2), the J gene TRBJ1-1; 10 positions match TRBD1. The V segment lost 5 bases and the J segment 8 bases; nucleotides outside the gene matches: 8. Germline V CDR1 and CDR2: LGHDT, YNNKEL (reference sequence). The CDR3 runs 14 residues.

The J gene is TRBJ2-7, the V gene TRBV6-5; D call uncertain. CDR1 is MNHEY and CDR2 is SVGAGI in the germline V gene. V lost 7 bases and J 2 bases, leaving 15 bases between the germline ends. The CDR3 has 14 residues. The CDR3 loop reads CASISHSDTYEQYF. CDR3 bases: TGTGCCAGCATATCGCACAGTGACACCTACGAGCAGTACTTC.

This clone was recorded once. This rearrangement joins TRBV13 to TRBJ2-1, with D possibly matching TRBD2 (6 bases). The CDR3 is 15 residues long. V shed 4 bases and J shed 7 bases, with 17 bases lying between them. Looked up from germline, CDR1 is PRHDT and CDR2 is FYEKMQ (reference sequence). In nucleotides, the CDR3 is TGTGCCAGCAGCTCCCACGAGGAGGGTCGGAATGAGCAGTTCTTC. It encodes CASSSHEEGRNEQFF.

The chain is built from TRBV19 and TRBJ1-1, with D unclear. The CDR3 runs to 13 residues. CDR1 and CDR2 from the germline V gene are LNHDA and SQIVND (reference sequence). Trimming stripped 5 bases from V and 5 bases from J, with 12 bases between. DNA of the CDR3: TGTGCCAGTAGTCTAAAACCTTGGACTGAAGCTTTCTTT. This gives the protein CASSLKPWTEAFF.

V and J are TRBV2 and TRBJ2-7; 8 bases agree with TRBD2. CDR1 and CDR2 (germline): SNHLY, FYNNEI. This CDR3 has 15 amino acids. Trimming at V came to 5 bases and at J to 0 bases, leaving 6 bases not matched to a gene. The CDR3 protein is CASSLAGGGSYEQYF. CDR3 nucleotide sequence: TGTGCCAGCAGTCTTGCGGGGGGCGGCTCCTACGAGCAGTACTTC.

The gene calls are TRBV10-3 and TRBJ1-5; D perhaps matches TRBD1 (6 bases). The CDR3 covers 16 residues. V shed 3 bases and J shed 1 base, with 13 bases lying between them. Germline V gives CDR1 ENHRY, CDR2 SYGVKD. This CDR3 reads CAISDRAGVSNQPQHF. The CDR3 region has the DNA TGTGCCATCAGTGATAGGGCAGGGGTAAGCAATCAGCCCCAGCATTTT.

This clone was seen more than once but under ten times. This rearrangement joins TRBV27 to TRBJ2-7, with 8 positions matching TRBD2. Trimming at V came to 5 bases and at J to 5 bases, leaving 8 bases not matched to a gene. The CDR3 totals 14 residues. Germline-derived CDR1 and CDR2 are MNHEY and SMNVEV (reference sequence). In DNA form, the CDR3 reads TGTGCCAGCAGTCCCTCCATAGCGGGAAACGAGCAGTACTTC. Its protein is CASSPSIAGNEQYF.

The J gene is TRBJ2-1, the V gene TRBV5-6, with D unclear. Trimming shortened V by 5 bases and J by 0 bases, and 21 bases separated the two germline ends. Germline-derived CDR1 and CDR2 are SGHDT and YYEEEE. The CDR3 covers 18 residues. CDR3 residues: CASRGGRLTTSSYNEQFF. The DNA for the CDR3 is TGTGCCAGCAGAGGCGGCAGATTAACCACGAGCTCCTACAATGAGCAGTTCTTC.

This clone is a singleton in its sample. The chain recombines TRBV3-1 (or the pseudogene TRBV3-2) with TRBJ2-7; D perhaps matches TRBD1 (6 bases). V was trimmed by 5 bases and J by 0 bases, leaving 11 bases between them. The germline V gene encodes CDR1 LGHDT and CDR2 YNNKEL (reference sequence). This CDR3 comprises 14 residues. CDR3 in DNA: TGTGCCAGCAGCTCGCAGGGGACCTCCTACGAGCAGTACTTC. Translating it yields CASSSQGTSYEQYF.

This rearrangement joins TRBV30 to TRBJ2-1; 7 nucleotides align to TRBD1. Germline-derived CDR1 and CDR2 are GTSNPN and SVGIG (reference sequence). This CDR3 region has 12 residues. J lost 15 bases, V lost 0 bases, and 8 bases had no gene match. The CDR3 region has the DNA TGTGCCTGGAGTGTATGGACAGGCTCTCCGTTCTTC. As protein: CAWSVWTGSPFF.

The chain uses TRBV18 and TRBJ2-5; D may be TRBD1 (6 bases). From germline, CDR1 is KGHSH and CDR2 LQKENI. CDR3 length: 12 residues. Trimming took off 5 bases at V and 7 bases at J, with 11 bases between the two ends. The CDR3 coding sequence is TGTGCCAGCTCAGGGGGCGACGGGACCCAGTACTTC. It encodes CASSGGDGTQYF.

CDR3 DNA sequence: TGTGCCAGTAGTAGACAAATGAACACTGAAGCTTTCTTT. It encodes CASSRQMNTEAFF. The gene calls are TRBV19 and TRBJ1-1, with D unclear. Trimming removed 4 bases at V and 0 bases at J, with 6 bases between. CDR1 LNHDA and CDR2 SQIVND come from the germline V gene (reference sequence). CDR3 length: 13 residues.

This chain connects TRBV30 to TRBJ1-6; D is unclear. Trimming took off 2 bases at V and 0 bases at J, with 11 bases between the two ends. Germline CDR1 GTSNPN, CDR2 SVGIG (reference sequence). The CDR3 sequence is 16 residues long. This chain's CDR3 is CAWSSFSSSYNSPLHF. CDR3 nucleotide sequence: TGTGCCTGGAGTTCTTTCTCGAGCTCCTATAATTCACCCCTCCACTTT.

The chain recombines TRBV12-3 or TRBV12-4 with TRBJ2-1; TRBD1 matches 7 bases. The CDR3 spans 13 residues. The V segment lost 6 bases and the J segment 6 bases; nucleotides outside the gene matches: 5. The CDR3 is CASSKQGLNEQFF. CDR3 bases: TGTGCCAGCAGCAAACAGGGGCTCAATGAGCAGTTCTTC.

This rearrangement joins TRBV4-3 to TRBJ1-6, with TRBD1 as a possible D gene (5 bases). The V gene lost 1 base and the J gene lost 7 bases, with 11 bases spanning the gap. CDR1 and CDR2 (germline): LGHNA, YSLEER. The CDR3 runs 15 residues. The CDR3 DNA reads TGCGCCAGCAGCCAAGGCAGGGTGAGCAATTCACCCCTCCACTTT. Its translation: CASSQGRVSNSPLHF.

The V gene is TRBV3-1 (or the pseudogene TRBV3-2), the J gene TRBJ2-3, with TRBD2 matching over 14 bases. This CDR3 contains 17 residues. Germline V gene data show CDR1 as LGHDT and CDR2 as YNNKEL (reference sequence). With V trimmed by 3 bases and J by 4 bases, 6 bases remained unmatched. In DNA form, the CDR3 reads TGTGCCAGCAGCCAGCAGACTAGCGGGGGGGCAGCAGATACGCAGTATTTT. This translates into CASSQQTSGGAADTQYF.

A few counts support this clone. The rearrangement joins TRBV5-1 to TRBJ1-6; 11 nucleotides agree with TRBD1. V lost 7 bases and J lost 5; bases outside the gene matches: 5. The CDR3 loop spans 15 amino acids. Germline lookup yields CDR1 SGHRS and CDR2 YFSETQ. The CDR3 loop reads CASRDRGNNNSPLHF. For the CDR3, the DNA is TGCGCCAGCCGGGACAGGGGGAATAATAATTCACCCCTCCACTTT.

The rearrangement uses TRBV19 and TRBJ2-7, with 7 nucleotides matching TRBD2. CDR3 length equals 15 residues. CDR1 is LNHDA, CDR2 SQIVND, per germline (reference sequence). V was pared by 8 bases and J by 2 bases, with 12 bases of the junction left unmatched. CDR3 sequence: CASRSGVAGAYEQYF. The CDR3 coding sequence is TGTGCCAGTCGGTCTGGGGTAGCGGGCGCCTACGAGCAGTACTTC.

This sequence joins TRBV6-1 and TRBJ1-2, with TRBD1 matching over 7 bases. V lost 3 bases to trimming and J lost 3 bases; unmatched junction nucleotides: 7. The CDR3 consists of 15 residues. Germline CDR1 and CDR2: MNHNS and SASEGT. CDR3 DNA sequence: TGTGCCAGCAGTGACCCACCCGGGACAGACTATGGCTACACCTTC. Amino acids: CASSDPPGTDYGYTF.

The chain links TRBV28 to TRBJ1-2; D ambiguous. CDR3 length: 16 residues. In germline, CDR1 is MDHEN, CDR2 SYDVKM. Trimming cost V 4 bases and J 5 bases, with 20 bases left between them. The CDR3 here is CASSSPGGKGGYGYTF. The CDR3 nucleotides read TGTGCCAGCAGTTCCCCCGGCGGGAAGGGTGGGTATGGCTACACCTTC.

This chain joins TRBV4-3 and TRBJ1-1, with D possibly being TRBD1 (5 bases). Looked up from germline, CDR1 is LGHNA and CDR2 is YSLEER. This CDR3 is 15 amino acids long. V lost 5 bases, J lost 0 bases, and 13 bases lay in between. The CDR3 sequence: CASSWGGRMNTEAFF. The DNA of the CDR3 is TGCGCCAGCAGCTGGGGGGGACGTATGAACACTGAAGCTTTCTTT.

The chain links TRBV19 to TRBJ1-4; 7 bases fit TRBD1. The CDR3 loop spans 13 amino acids. From germline, CDR1 is LNHDA and CDR2 SQIVND (reference sequence). V was pared by 9 bases and J by 8 bases, with 9 bases of the junction left unmatched. The CDR3 DNA reads TGTGCCAGGGGGGGCAAGACAGGGGAAAAACTGTTTTTT. This sequence encodes CARGGKTGEKLFF.

V usage is TRBV7-3 and J usage is TRBJ1-1; 7 bases agree with TRBD1. Germline V gene lookup returns CDR1 SGHTA and CDR2 FQGTGA. J was trimmed by 1 base and V by 2 bases; bases with no gene match: 13. This CDR3 has 18 amino acids. CDR3: CASSLDATGWYENTEAFF. Here the CDR3 DNA reads TGTGCCAGCAGCTTAGACGCGACAGGGTGGTATGAGAACACTGAAGCTTTCTTT.

V and J are TRBV30 and TRBJ1-5; D is unresolved. Germline V gene lookup returns CDR1 GTSNPN and CDR2 SVGIG (reference sequence). Trimming removed 0 bases at V and 1 base at J, with 10 bases between. The CDR3 runs 15 residues. The CDR3 sequence: CAWSVRGPSNQPQHF. In nucleotides, the CDR3 is TGTGCCTGGAGTGTGAGAGGGCCGAGCAATCAGCCCCAGCATTTT.

The chain couples TRBV18 to TRBJ1-4; tentatively, D is TRBD1 (5 bases). V lost 4 bases, J lost 3 bases, and 12 bases lay in between. This CDR3 contains 15 residues. From germline, CDR1 is KGHSH and CDR2 LQKENI. CDR3: CASSQDSLANEKLFF. The DNA for the CDR3 is TGTGCCAGCTCACAAGACAGTCTCGCTAATGAAAAACTGTTTTTT.

The chain joins TRBV6-5 to TRBJ2-7, with D unclear. V lost 6 bases and J 5 bases, leaving 11 bases between the germline ends. Germline CDR1 reads MNHEY; CDR2 reads SVGAGI. The CDR3 contains 12 residues. The CDR3 loop is CASSRVMDEQYF. CDR3 DNA: TGTGCCAGCAGCCGAGTCATGGACGAGCAGTACTTC.

The chain links TRBV5-4 to TRBJ1-1; 8 nucleotides line up with TRBD1. Germline-derived CDR1 and CDR2 are SGHNT and YYREEE (reference sequence). Losses at the gene ends were 4 bases for V and 1 base for J; bases not matched to a gene: 3. The CDR3 is made up of 14 amino acids. Here the CDR3 reads CASSLDRENTEAFF. CDR3 DNA sequence: TGTGCCAGCAGCCTGGACAGGGAGAACACTGAAGCTTTCTTT.

Regarding this clone: This same CDR3 is encoded by further DNA sequences in the sample. This chain connects TRBV28 to TRBJ2-7; the D is unclear. The germline V and J ends were trimmed by 6 bases and 0 bases, with 6 bases remaining between them. This CDR3 has 12 amino acids. Per the germline V gene, CDR1 is MDHEN and CDR2 is SYDVKM. CDR3 DNA sequence: TGTGCCAGCAGATCCATCTCCTACGAGCAGTACTTC. This codes for CASRSISYEQYF.